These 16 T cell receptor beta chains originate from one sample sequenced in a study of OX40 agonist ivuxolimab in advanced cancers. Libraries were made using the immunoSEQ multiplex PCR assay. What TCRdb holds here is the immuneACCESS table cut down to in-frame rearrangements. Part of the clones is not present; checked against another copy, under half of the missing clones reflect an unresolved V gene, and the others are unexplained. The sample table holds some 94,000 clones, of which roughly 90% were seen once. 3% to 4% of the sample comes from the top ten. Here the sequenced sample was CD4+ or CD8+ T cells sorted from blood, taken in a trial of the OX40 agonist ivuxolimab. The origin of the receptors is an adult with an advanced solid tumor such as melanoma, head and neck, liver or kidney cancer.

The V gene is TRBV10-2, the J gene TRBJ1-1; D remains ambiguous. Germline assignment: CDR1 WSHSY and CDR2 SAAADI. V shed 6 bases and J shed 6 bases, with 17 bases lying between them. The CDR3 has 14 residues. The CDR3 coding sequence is TGCGCCAGCAGAATAGAGGCGTCAAACTCTGAAGCTTTCTTT. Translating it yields CASRIEASNSEAFF.

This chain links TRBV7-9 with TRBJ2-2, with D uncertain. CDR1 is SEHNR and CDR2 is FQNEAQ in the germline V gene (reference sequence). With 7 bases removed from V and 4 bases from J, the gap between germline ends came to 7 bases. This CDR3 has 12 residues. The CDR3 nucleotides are TGTGCCAGCAAGGGTCTCACCGGGGAGCTGTTTTTT. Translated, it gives CASKGLTGELFF.

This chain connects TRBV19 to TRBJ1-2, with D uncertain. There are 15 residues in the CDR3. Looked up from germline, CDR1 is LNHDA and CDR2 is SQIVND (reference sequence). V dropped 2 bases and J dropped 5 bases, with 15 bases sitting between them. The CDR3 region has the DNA TGTGCCAGTAGTATATTAGAGGGCACGATTTATGGCTACACCTTC. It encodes CASSILEGTIYGYTF.

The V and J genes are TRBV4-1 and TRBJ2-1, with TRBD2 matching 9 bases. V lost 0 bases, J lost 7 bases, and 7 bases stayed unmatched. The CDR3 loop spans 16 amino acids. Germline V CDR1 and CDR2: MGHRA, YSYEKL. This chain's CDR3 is CASSQDRASGVNEQFF. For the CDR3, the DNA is TGCGCCAGCAGCCAAGATAGGGCTAGCGGGGTTAATGAGCAGTTCTTC.

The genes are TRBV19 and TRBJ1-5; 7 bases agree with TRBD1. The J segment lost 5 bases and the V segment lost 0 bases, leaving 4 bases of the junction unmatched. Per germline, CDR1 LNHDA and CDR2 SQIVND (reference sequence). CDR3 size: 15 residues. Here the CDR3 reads CASSIDRQGDQPQHF. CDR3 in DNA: TGTGCCAGTAGTATAGATCGGCAGGGGGATCAGCCCCAGCATTTT. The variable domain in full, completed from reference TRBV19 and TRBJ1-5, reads DGGITQSPKYLFRKEGQNVTLSCEQNLNHDAMYWYRQDPGQGLRLIYYSQIVNDFQKGDIAEGYSVSREKKESFPLTVTSAQKNPTAFYLCASSIDRQGDQPQHFGDGTRLSIL.

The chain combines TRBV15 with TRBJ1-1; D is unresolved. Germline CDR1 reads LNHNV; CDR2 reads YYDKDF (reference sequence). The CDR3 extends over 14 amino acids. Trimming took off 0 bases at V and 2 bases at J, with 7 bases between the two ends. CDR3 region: CATSREVRNTEAFF. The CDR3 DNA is TGTGCCACCAGCAGAGAAGTGCGAAACACTGAAGCTTTCTTT.

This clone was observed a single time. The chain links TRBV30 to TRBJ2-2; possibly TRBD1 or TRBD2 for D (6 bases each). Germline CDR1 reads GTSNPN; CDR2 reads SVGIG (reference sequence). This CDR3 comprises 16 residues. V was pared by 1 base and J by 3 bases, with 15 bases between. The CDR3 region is CAWSDETRGDTGELFF. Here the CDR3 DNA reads TGTGCCTGGAGTGACGAGACAAGGGGGGACACCGGGGAGCTGTTTTTT.

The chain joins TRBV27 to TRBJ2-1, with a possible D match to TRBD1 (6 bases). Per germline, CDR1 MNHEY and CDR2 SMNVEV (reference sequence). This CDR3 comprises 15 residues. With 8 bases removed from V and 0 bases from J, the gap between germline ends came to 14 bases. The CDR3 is CASRRTGSSYNEQFF. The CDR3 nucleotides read TGTGCCAGCCGACGAACAGGGAGCTCCTACAATGAGCAGTTCTTC.

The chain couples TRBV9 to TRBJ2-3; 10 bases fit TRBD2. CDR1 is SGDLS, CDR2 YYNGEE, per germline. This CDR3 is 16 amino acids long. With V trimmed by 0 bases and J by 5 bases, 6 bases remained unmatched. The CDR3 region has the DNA TGTGCCAGCAGCGTAGCAGCGGGGGGGCGCGGAGATACGCAGTATTTT. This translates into CASSVAAGGRGDTQYF.

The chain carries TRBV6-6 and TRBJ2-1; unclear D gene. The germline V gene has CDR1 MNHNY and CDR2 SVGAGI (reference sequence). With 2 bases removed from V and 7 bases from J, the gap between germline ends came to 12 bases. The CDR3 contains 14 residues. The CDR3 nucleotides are TGTGCCAGCAGTTACGTTTCAAAGCGTAATGAGCAGTTCTTC. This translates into CASSYVSKRNEQFF.

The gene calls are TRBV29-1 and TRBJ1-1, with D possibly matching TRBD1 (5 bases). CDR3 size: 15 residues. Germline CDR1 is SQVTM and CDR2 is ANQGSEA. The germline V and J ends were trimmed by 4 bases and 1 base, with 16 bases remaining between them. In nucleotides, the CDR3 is TGCAGCGTTGGGGGAGGGGTCGGTAAGAACACTGAAGCTTTCTTT. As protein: CSVGGGVGKNTEAFF.

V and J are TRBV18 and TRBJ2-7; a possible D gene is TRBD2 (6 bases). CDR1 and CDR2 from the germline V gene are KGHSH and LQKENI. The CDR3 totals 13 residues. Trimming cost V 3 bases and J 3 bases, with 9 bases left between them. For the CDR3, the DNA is TGTGCCAGCTCACCCCGGGGGAGCTACGAGCAGTACTTC. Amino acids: CASSPRGSYEQYF.

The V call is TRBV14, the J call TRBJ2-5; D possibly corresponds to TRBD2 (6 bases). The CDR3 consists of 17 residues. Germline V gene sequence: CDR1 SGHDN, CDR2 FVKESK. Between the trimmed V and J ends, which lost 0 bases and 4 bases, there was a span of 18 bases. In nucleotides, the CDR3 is TGTGCCAGCAGCCAAGATGAAGGAGGAGGGGTAGGAGAGACCCAGTACTTC. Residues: CASSQDEGGGVGETQYF.

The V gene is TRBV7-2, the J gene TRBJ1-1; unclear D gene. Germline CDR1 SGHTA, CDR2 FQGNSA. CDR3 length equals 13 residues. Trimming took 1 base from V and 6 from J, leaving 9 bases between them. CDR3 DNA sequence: TGTGCCAGCAGCTTAGGTGCGGGTTCTGAAGCTTTCTTT. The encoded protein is CASSLGAGSEAFF.

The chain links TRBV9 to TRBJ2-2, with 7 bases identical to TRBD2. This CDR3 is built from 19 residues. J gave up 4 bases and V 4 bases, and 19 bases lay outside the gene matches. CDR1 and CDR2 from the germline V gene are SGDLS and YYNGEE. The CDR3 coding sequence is TGTGCCAGCAGCCCCAGTAGGGTTCGACTAGCCGCGGGCACCGGGGAGCTGTTTTTT. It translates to CASSPSRVRLAAGTGELFF.

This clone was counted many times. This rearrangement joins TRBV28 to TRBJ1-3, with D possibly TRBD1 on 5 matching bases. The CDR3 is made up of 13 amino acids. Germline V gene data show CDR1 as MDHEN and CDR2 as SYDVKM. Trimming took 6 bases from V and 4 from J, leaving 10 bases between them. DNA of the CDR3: TGTGCCAGCAGGAAATCAGGGGGAAACACCATATATTTT. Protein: CASRKSGGNTIYF.